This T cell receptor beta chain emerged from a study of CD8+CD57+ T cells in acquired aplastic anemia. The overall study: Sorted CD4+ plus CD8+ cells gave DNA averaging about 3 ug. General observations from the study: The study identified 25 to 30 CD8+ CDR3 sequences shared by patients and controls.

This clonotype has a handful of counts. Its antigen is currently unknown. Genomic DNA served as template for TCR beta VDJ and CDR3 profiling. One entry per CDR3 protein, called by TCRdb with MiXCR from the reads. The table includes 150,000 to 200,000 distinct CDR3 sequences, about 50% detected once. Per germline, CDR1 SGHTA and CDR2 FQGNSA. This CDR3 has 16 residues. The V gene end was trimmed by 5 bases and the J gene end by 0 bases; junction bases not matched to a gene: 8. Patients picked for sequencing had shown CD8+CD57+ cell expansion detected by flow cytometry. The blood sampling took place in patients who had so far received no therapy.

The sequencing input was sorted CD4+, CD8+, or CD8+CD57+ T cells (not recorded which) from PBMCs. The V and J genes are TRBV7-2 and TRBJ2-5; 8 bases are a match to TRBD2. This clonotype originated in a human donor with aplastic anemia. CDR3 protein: CASSLTSVLYQETQYF. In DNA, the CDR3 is TGTGCCAGCAGCCTGACTAGCGTTCTTTACCAAGAGACCCAGTACTTC.